This T cell receptor (beta chain) appears in the sequencing data of a study of CD8+ T cells in alopecia areata. Broader study findings: Alopecia totalis/universalis scalp especially showed more expanded CD8+ clones than normal scalp. Scalp and blood retained many expanded lesional clones during tofacitinib. The link between baseline CD8+ expansion and response remains uncertain with one nonresponder.

RNA was isolated and reverse transcribed to cDNA, the sequencing template. TCRdb's copy holds only in-frame clones and misses some; the assay was immunoSEQ multiplex PCR. Of 90,000 to 150,000 clones listed, roughly 58% were seen once; the top ten hold about 31%. A note on this clone: Antigen unknown.

Treatment of the sample: oral pan-JAK inhibitor, 5-10 mg twice daily. Both peripheral blood and punch biopsies of lesional scalp skin were obtained from patients who had alopecia areata. Germline loops: CDR1 LNHDA, CDR2 SQIVND (reference sequence). V lost 5 bases, J lost 6 bases, and 5 bases lay in between. The CDR3 has 11 residues. Sample: CD8+ T cells sorted from blood, taken at week 4, from a patient treated with tofacitinib. The source of this sequence is a human donor with alopecia areata. The V call is TRBV19, the J call TRBJ2-1; D is undetermined. Here the CDR3 DNA reads TGTGCCAGTAGTTACGGCAATGAGCAGTTCTTC. This gives the protein CASSYGNEQFF.